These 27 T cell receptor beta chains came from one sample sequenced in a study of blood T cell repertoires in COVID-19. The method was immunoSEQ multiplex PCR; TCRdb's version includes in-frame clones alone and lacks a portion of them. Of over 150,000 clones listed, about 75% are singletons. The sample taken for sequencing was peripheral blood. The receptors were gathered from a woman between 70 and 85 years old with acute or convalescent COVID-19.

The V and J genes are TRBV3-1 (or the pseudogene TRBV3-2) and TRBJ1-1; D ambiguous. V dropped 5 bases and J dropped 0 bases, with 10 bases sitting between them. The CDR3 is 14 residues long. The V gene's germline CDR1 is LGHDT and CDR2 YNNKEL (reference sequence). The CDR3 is CASSVAEVNTEAFF. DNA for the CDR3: TGTGCCAGCAGCGTGGCGGAGGTGAACACTGAAGCTTTCTTT.

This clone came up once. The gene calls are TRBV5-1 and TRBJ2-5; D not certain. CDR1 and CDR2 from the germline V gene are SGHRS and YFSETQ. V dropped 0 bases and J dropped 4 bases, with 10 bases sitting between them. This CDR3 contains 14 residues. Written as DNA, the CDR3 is TGCGCCAGCAGCTTGGTACCTGAGTTAGAGACCCAGTACTTC. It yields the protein CASSLVPELETQYF.

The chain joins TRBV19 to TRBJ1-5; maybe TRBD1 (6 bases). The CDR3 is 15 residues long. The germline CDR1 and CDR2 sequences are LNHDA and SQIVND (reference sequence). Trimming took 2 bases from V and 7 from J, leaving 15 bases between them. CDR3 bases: TGTGCCAGTAGTATAACCGACAGGCTTGGGCAGCCCCAGCATTTT. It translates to CASSITDRLGQPQHF.

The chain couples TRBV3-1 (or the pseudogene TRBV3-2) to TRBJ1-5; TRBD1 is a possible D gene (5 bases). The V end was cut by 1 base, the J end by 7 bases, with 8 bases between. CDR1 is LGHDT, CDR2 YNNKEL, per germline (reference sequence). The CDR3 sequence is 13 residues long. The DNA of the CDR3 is TGTGCCAGCAGCCAAGGCAGGGAACAGCCCCAGCATTTT. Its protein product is CASSQGREQPQHF.

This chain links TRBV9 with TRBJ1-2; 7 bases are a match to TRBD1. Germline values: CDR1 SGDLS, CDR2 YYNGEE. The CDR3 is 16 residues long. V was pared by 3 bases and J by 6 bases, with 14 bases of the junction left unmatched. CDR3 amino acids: CASSGPIQGSAHGYTF. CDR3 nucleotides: TGTGCCAGCAGCGGGCCGATACAGGGGTCCGCCCATGGCTACACCTTC.

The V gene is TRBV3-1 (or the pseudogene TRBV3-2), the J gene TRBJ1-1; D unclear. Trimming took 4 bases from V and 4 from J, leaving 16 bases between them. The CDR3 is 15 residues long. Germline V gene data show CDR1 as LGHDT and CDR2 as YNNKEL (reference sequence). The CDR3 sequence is CASSPTGVTSTEAFF. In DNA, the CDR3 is TGTGCCAGCAGCCCGACGGGTGTTACGAGCACTGAAGCTTTCTTT.

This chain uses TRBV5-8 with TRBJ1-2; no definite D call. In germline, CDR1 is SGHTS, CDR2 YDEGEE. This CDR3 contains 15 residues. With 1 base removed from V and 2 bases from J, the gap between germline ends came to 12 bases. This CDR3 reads CASSLPGVRNYGYTF. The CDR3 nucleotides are TGTGCCAGCAGCTTGCCGGGAGTGCGGAACTATGGCTACACCTTC.

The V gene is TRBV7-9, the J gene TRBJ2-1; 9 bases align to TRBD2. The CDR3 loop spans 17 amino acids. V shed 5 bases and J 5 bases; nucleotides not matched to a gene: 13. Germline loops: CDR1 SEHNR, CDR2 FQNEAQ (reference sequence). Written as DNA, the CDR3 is TGTGCCAGCAGCAAGGAGGGCGGGAGGGACCACAACAATGAGCAGTTCTTC. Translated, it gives CASSKEGGRDHNNEQFF.

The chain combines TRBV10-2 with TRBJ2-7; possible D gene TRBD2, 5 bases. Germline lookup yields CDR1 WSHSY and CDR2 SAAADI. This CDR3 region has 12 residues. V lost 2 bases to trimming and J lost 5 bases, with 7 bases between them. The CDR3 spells CASSERENEQYF. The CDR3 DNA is TGCGCCAGCAGTGAGAGGGAGAACGAGCAGTACTTC.

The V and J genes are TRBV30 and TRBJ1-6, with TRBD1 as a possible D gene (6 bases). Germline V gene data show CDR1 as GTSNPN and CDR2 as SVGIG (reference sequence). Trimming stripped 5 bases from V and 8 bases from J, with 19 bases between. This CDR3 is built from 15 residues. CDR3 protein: CAWASGAGVDSPLHF. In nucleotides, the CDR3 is TGTGCCTGGGCGTCCGGGGCAGGGGTTGATTCACCCCTCCACTTT.

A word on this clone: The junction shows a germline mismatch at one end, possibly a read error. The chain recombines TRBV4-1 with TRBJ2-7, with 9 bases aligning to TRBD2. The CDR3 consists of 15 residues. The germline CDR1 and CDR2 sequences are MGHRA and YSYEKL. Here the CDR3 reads CASSQEGTSSYGQYF. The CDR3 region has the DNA TGCGCCAGCAGCCAAGAAGGGACTAGCTCCTACGGGCAGTACTTC.

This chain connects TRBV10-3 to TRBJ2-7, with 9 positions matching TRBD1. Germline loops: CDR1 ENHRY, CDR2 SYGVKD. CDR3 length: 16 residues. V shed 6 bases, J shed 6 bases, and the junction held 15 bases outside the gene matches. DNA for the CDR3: TGTGCCATCAGGAAACAGGGGGCTTACAGGGAGGGCGAGCAGTACTTC. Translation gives CAIRKQGAYREGEQYF.

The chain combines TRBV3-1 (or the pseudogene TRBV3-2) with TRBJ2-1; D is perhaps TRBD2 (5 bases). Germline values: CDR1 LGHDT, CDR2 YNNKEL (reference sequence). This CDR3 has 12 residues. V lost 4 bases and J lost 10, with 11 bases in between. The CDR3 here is CASSPGSGEQFF. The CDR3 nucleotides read TGTGCCAGCAGCCCGGGGTCGGGGGAGCAGTTCTTC.

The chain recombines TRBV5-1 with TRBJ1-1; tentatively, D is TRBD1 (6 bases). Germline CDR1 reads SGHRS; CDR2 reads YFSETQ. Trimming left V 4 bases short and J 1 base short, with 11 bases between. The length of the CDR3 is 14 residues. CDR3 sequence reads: CASSTGTRNTEAFF. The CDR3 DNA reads TGCGCCAGCAGCACCGGGACAAGGAACACTGAAGCTTTCTTT.

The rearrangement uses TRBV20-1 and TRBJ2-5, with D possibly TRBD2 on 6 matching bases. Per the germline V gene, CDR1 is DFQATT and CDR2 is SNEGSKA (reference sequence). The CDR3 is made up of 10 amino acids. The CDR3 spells CVWGEETQYF. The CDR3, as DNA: TGCGTGTGGGGGGAAGAGACCCAGTACTTC.

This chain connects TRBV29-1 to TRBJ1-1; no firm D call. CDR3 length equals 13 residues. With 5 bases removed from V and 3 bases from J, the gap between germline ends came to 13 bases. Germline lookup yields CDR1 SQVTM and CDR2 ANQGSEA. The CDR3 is CSVSREADTEAFF. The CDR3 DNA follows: TGCAGCGTTAGTAGGGAAGCGGACACTGAAGCTTTCTTT.

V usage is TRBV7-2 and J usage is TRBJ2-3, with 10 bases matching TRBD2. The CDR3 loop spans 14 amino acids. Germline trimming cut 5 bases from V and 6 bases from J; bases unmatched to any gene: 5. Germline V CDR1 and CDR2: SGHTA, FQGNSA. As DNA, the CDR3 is TGTGCCAGCAGCGCTCTTAGCGGGAGGGATACGCAGTATTTT. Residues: CASSALSGRDTQYF.

The CDR3 DNA is TGCAGTGCTAGTCAGTCGGGGGTAACCTACGAGCAGTACTTC. It is translated as CSASQSGVTYEQYF. V usage is TRBV20-1 and J usage is TRBJ2-7, with a tentative D call TRBD2 (6 bases). The CDR3 extends over 14 amino acids. Trimming took 3 bases from V and 2 from J, leaving 14 bases between them. Germline V gene lookup returns CDR1 DFQATT and CDR2 SNEGSKA (reference sequence).

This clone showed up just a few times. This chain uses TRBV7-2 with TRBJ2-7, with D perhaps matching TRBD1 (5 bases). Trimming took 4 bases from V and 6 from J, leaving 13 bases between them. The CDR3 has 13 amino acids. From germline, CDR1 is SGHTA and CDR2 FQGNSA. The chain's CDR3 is CASSSQQGGEQYF. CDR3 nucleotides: TGTGCCAGCAGCTCTCAGCAGGGCGGCGAGCAGTACTTC.

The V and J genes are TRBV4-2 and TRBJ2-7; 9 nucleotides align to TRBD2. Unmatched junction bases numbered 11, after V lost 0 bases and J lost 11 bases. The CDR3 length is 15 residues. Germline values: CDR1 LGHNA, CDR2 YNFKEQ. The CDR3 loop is CASSQDPDRRLAEYF. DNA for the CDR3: TGTGCCAGCAGCCAAGATCCCGATCGGAGACTAGCGGAGTACTTC.

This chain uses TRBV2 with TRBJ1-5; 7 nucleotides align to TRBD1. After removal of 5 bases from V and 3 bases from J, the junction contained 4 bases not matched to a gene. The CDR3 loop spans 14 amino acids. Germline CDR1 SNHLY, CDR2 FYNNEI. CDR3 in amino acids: CASSTQGVNQPQHF. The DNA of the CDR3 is TGTGCCAGCAGTACCCAGGGGGTCAATCAGCCCCAGCATTTT.

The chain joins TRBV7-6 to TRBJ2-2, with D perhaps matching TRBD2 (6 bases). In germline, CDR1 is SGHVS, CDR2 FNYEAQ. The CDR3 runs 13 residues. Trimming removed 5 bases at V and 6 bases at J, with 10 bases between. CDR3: CASSISGAGELFF. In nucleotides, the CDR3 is TGTGCCAGCAGCATATCGGGAGCCGGGGAGCTGTTTTTT.

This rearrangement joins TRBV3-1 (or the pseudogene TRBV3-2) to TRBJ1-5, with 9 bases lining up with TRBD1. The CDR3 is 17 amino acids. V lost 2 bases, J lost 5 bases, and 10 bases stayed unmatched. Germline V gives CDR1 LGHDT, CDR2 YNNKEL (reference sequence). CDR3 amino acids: CASSQNPTGGTDQPQHF. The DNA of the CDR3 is TGTGCCAGCAGCCAAAACCCGACAGGGGGGACGGATCAGCCCCAGCATTTT.

This chain's CDR3 is CASSVPYAGGLGYTF. The CDR3 DNA is TGTGCCAGCAGTGTCCCTTACGCAGGGGGCTTGGGCTACACCTTC. The chain employs TRBV2 and TRBJ1-2; TRBD1 agrees at 8 bases. In germline, CDR1 is SNHLY, CDR2 FYNNEI. The CDR3 has 15 amino acids. Unmatched junction bases numbered 12, after V lost 4 bases and J lost 8 bases.

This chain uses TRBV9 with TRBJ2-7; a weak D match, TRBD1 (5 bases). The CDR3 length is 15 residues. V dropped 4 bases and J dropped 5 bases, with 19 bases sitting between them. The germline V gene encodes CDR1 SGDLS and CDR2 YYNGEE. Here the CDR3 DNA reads TGTGCCAGCAGCCCCAGCCTTGGTGGGGCCCACGAGCAGTACTTC. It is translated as CASSPSLGGAHEQYF.

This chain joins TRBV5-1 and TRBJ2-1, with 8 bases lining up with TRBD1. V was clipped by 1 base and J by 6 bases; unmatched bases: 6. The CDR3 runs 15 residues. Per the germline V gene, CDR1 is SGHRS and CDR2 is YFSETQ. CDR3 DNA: TGCGCCAGCAGCTTGCAGCAGGGGGCGGGCAATGAGCAGTTCTTC. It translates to CASSLQQGAGNEQFF.

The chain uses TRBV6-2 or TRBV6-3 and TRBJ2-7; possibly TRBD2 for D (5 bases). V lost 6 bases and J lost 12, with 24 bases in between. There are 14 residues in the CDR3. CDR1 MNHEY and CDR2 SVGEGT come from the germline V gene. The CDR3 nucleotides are TGTGCCAGCAGCTTTGCGGGTAGCCGCGTAGCTCTGTACTTC. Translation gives CASSFAGSRVALYF.